The entry below gives a single T cell receptor beta chain sequence along with its context. Antigen: not known. A clone one base away is much larger, so this may be a read error. Overall study results and limits: Tumor Treg TCRs overlapped most with tumor naive CD4+ cells. In terms of TCR gene usage, tumor memory CD4+ T cells clustered together with blood and lymph node memory CD4+ cells, as well as with lymph node naive CD4+ cells. The larger-cohort validation was restricted to a single TCR beta V-J rearrangement rather than whole repertoires.

Tregs were sorted as CD4+CD25+CD127-/low cells. The CDR3 runs 16 residues. J was trimmed by 4 bases and V by 5 bases; bases with no gene match: 7. Germline V gene data show CDR1 as SQVTM and CDR2 as ANQGSEA. Constant-region reverse primers amplified full-length variable regions, followed by semi-nested Nested Universal Primer A PCR. From the 5' RACE reads, TCRdb called clonotypes with MiXCR, one entry per CDR3 protein. The repertoire includes about 57,000 distinct CDR3 sequences, 26% of them detected once, and around 2.1% sits in the top ten. Source material: tumor-infiltrating Tregs sorted from the breast tumor. The J gene is TRBJ2-2, the V gene TRBV29-1, with 13 nucleotides matching TRBD2. The TCR was taken from a female donor with breast cancer. CDR3 DNA sequence: TGCAGCGTTAGACTAGCGGGGGGAACGGGCACCGGGGAGCTGTTTTTT. It codes for CSVRLAGGTGTGELFF.